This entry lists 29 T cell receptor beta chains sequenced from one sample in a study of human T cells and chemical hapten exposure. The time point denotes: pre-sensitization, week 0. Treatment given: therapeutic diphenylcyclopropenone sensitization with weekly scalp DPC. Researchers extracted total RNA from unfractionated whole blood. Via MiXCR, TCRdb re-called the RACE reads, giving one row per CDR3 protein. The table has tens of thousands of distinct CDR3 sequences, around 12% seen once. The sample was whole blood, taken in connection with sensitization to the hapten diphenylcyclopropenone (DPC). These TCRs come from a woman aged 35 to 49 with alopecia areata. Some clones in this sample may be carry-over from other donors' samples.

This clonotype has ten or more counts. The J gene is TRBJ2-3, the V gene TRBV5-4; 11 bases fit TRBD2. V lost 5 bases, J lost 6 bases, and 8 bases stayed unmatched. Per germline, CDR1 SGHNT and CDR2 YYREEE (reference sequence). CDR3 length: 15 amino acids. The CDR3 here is CASRFSGGAPDTQYF. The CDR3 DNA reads TGTGCCAGCAGATTTAGCGGGGGGGCCCCGGATACGCAGTATTTT.

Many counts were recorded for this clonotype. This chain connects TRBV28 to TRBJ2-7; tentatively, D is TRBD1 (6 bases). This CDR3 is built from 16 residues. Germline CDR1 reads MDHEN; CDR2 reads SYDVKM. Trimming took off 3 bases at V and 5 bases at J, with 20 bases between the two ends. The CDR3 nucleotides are TGTGCCAGCAGTTTCCTGGGGGCGAGGGGTATCGACGAGCAGTACTTC. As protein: CASSFLGARGIDEQYF.

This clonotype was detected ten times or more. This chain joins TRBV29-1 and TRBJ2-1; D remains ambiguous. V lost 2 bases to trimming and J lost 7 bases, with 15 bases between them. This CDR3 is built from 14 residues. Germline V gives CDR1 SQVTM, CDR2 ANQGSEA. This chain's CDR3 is CSVEFSMGRNEQFF. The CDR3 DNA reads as TGCAGCGTTGAATTTAGTATGGGCCGTAATGAGCAGTTCTTC.

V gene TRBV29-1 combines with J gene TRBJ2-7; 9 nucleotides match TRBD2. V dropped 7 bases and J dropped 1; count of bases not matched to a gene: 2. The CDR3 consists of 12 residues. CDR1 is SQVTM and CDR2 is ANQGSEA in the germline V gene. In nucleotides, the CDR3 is TGCAGCGCCCTAGCGGGATCCTACGAGCAGTACTTC. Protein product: CSALAGSYEQYF.

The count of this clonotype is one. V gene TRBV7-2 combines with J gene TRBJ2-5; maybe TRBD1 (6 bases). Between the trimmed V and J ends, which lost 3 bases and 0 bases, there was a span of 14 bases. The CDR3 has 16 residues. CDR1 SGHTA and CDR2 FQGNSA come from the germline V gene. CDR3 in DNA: TGTGCCAGCAGCTTGGGGGCACTATCGTACCAAGAGACCCAGTACTTC. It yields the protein CASSLGALSYQETQYF.

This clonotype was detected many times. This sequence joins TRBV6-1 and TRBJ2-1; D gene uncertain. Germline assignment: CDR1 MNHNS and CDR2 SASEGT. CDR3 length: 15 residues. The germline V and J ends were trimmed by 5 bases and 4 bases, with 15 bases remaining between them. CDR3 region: CASSIRTSLYNEQFF. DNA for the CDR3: TGTGCCAGCAGTATCCGAACTTCGCTATACAATGAGCAGTTCTTC.

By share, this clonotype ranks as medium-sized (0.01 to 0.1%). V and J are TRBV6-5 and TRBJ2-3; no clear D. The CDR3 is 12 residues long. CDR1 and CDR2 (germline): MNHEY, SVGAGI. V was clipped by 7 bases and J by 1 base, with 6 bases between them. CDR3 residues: CASTPGTDTQYF. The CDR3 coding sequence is TGTGCCAGCACACCCGGCACAGATACGCAGTATTTT.

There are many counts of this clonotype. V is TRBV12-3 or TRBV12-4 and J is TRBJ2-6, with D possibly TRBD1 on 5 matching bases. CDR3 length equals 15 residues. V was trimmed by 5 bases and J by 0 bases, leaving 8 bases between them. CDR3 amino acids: CASSPDISGANVLTF. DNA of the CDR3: TGTGCCAGCAGTCCGGACATCTCTGGGGCCAACGTCCTGACTTTC.

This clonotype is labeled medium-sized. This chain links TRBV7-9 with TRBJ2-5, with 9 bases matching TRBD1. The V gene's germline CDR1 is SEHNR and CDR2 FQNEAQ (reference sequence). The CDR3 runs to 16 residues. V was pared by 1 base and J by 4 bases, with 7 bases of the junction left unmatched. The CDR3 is CASSLEWDRVPETQYF. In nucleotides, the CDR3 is TGTGCCAGCAGCTTAGAGTGGGACAGGGTTCCAGAGACCCAGTACTTC.

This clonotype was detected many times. The CDR3 reads CASSYVTGGENIQYF. CDR3 bases: TGTGCCAGCAGTTACGTGACAGGGGGCGAAAACATTCAGTACTTC. The chain couples TRBV6-5 to TRBJ2-4; 10 nucleotides agree with TRBD1. The V gene's germline CDR1 is MNHEY and CDR2 SVGAGI. J lost 5 bases, V lost 2 bases, and 3 bases had no gene match. The CDR3 is made up of 15 amino acids.

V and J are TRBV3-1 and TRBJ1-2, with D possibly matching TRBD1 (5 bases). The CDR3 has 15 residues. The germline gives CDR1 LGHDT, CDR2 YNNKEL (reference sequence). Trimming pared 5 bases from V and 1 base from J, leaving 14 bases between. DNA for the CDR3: TGTGCCAGCAGCTCCCCGGGGGGGGGTAACTATGGCTACACCTTC. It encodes CASSSPGGGNYGYTF.

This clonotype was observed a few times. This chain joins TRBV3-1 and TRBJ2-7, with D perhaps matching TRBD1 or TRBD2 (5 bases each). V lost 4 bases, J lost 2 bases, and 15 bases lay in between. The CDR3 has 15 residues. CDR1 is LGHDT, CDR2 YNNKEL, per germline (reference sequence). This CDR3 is CASSPTGTAAYEQYF. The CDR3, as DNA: TGTGCCAGCAGCCCGACCGGGACGGCAGCCTACGAGCAGTACTTC.

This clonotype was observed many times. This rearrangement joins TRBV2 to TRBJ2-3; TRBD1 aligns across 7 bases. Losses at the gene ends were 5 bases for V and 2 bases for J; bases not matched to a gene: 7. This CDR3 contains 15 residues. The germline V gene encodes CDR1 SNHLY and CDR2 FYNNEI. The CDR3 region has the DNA TGTGCCAGCAGTCCCCTGACAGGGTTCACAGATACGCAGTATTTT. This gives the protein CASSPLTGFTDTQYF.

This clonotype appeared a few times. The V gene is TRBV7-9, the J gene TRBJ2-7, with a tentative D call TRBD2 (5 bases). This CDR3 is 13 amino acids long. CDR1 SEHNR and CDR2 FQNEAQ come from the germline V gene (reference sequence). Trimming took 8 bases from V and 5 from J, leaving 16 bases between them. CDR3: CASARDPFHEQYF. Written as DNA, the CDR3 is TGTGCCAGCGCTCGGGATCCCTTCCACGAGCAGTACTTC. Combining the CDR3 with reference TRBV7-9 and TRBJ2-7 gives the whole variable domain DTGVSQNPRHKITKRGQNVTFRCDPISEHNRLYWYRQTLGQGPEFLTYFQNEAQLEKSRLLSDRFSAERPKGSFSTLEIQRTEQGDSAMYLCASARDPFHEQYFGPGTRLTVT.

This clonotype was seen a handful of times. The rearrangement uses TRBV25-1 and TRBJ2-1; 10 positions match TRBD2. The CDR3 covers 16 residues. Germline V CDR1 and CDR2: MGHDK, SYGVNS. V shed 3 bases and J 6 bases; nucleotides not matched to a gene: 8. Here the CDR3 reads CASSEPLAGEVNEQFF. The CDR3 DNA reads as TGTGCCAGCAGTGAGCCCCTAGCGGGAGAAGTCAATGAGCAGTTCTTC.

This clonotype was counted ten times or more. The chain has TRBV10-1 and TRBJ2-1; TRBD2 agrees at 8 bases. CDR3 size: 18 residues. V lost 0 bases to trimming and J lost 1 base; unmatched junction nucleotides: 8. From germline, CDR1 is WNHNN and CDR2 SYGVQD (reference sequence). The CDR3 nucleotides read TGCGCCAGCAGTGAGTCAGGTACTAGCGGTTCGTCCTACAATGAGCAGTTCTTC. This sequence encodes CASSESGTSGSSYNEQFF.

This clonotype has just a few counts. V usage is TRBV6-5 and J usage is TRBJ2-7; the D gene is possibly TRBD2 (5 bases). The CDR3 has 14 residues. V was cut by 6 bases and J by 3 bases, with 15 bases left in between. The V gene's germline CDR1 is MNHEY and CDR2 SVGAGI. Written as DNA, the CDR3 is TGTGCCAGCAGATATCTCCCTAGCAGCTACGAGCAGTACTTC. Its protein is CASRYLPSSYEQYF.

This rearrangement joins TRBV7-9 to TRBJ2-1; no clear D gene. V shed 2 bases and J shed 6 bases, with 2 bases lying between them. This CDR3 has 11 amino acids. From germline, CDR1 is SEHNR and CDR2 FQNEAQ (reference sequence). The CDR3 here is CASSLLNEQFF. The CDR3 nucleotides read TGTGCCAGCAGCTTACTCAATGAGCAGTTCTTC.

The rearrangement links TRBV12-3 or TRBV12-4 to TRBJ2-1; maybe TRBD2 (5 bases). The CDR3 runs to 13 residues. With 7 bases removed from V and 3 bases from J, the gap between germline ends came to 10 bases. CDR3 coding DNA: TGTGCCAGCATGGAGGAGAACTACAATGAGCAGTTCTTC. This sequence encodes CASMEENYNEQFF.

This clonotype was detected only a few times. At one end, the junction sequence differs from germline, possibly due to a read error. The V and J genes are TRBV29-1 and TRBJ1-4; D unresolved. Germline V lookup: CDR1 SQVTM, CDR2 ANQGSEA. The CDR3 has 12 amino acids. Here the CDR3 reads CSVMNLGSHVVF. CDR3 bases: TGCAGCGTCATGAACTTGGGCAGCCACGTTGTTTTT.

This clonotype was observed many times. The CDR3 sequence: CASSPPSKGVDEQYF. The CDR3 DNA sequence: TGTGCCAGCTCACCACCCTCTAAGGGGGTAGACGAGCAGTACTTC. The rearrangement links TRBV18 to TRBJ2-7, with TRBD1 as a possible D gene (6 bases). This CDR3 contains 15 residues. V gave up 0 bases and J gave up 5 bases, with 14 bases separating them. Germline V gene lookup returns CDR1 KGHSH and CDR2 LQKENI.

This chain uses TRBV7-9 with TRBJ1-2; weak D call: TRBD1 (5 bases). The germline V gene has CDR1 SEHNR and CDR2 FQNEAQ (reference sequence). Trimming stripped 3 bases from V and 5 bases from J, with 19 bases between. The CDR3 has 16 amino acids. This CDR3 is CASSLGDISGGYGYTF. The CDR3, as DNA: TGTGCCAGCAGCTTGGGAGACATCTCTGGGGGGTATGGCTACACCTTC.

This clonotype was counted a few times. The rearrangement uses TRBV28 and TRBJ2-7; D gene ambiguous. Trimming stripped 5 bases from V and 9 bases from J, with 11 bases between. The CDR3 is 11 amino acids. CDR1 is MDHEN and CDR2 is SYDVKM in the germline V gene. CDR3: CASSAKEVQYF. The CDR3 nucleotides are TGTGCCAGCAGTGCAAAAGAGGTGCAGTACTTC.

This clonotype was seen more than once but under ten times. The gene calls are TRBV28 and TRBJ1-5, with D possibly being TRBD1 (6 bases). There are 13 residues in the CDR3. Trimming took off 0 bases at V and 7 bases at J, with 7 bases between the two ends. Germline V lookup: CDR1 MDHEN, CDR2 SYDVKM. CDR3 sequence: CASSLWGGQPQHF. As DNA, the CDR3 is TGTGCCAGCAGTTTATGGGGGGGCCAGCCCCAGCATTTT.

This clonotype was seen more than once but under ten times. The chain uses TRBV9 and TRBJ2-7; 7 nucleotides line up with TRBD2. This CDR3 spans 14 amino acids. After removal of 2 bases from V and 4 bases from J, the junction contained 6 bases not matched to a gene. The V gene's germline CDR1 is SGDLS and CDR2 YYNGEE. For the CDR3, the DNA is TGTGCCAGCAGCGTGGGCTGGGAGGGTTACGAGCAGTACTTC. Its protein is CASSVGWEGYEQYF.

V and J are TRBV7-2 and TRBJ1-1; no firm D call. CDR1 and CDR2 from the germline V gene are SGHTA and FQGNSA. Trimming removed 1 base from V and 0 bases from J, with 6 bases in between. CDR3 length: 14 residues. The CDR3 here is CASSLVQMNTEAFF. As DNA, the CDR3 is TGTGCCAGCAGCTTAGTCCAGATGAACACTGAAGCTTTCTTT.

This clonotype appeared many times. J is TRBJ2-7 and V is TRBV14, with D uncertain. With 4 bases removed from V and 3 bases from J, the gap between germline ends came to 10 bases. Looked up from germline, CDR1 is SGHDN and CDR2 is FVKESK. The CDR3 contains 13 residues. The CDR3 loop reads CASSPRVGYEQYF. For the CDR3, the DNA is TGTGCCAGCAGCCCACGTGTGGGCTACGAGCAGTACTTC.

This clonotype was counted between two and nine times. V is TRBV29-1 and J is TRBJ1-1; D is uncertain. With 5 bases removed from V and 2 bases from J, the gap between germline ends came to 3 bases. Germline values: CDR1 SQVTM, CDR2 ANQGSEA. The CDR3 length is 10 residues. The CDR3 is CSVSNTEAFF. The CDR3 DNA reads TGCAGCGTTTCCAACACTGAAGCTTTCTTT.

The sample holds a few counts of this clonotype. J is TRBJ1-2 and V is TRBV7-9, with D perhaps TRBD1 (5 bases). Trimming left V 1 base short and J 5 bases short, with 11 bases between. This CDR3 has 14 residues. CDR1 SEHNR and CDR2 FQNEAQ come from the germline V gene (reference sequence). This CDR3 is CASSLGGDAYGYTF. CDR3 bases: TGTGCCAGCAGCTTAGGAGGGGACGCTTATGGCTACACCTTC.